The 6 T cell receptor beta chains presented below share a single source sample, sequenced in a study of CD8 T cells in ankylosing spondylitis (dated by TCRdb to the late 2010s). The library was generated by 5' RACE. The sample was run on an Illumina HiSeq 2500. TCRdb applied fastp at Q25 and MiXCR to the public reads, then kept only in-frame beta chains. Rows with one shared CDR3 protein collapse into an entry with the most common genes and DNA. For this sample the table gives roughly 120,000 distinct CDR3 sequences, of which 12% to 15% were detected only once. Jointly, the top ten make up approximately 3.1% of the sample. Sequencing input: blood, either unsorted or a sorted T cell fraction (not recorded which). All receptors derive from a female donor with ankylosing spondylitis or in good health (not recorded which).

Remarks on this clonotype: A read error may produce the germline difference seen at one junction end. The chain is built from TRBV9 and TRBJ2-6; possible D gene TRBD2, 6 bases. This CDR3 has 17 amino acids. Germline V gives CDR1 SGDLS, CDR2 YYNGEE. The CDR3 is CASSVVRGTSGTNVLTF. The CDR3 DNA follows: TGTGCCAGCAGCGTAGTTCGCGGGACCTCTGGGACCAACGTCCTGACTTTC.

DNA of the CDR3: TGTGCCAGCAGCCACGGGACAGACGATCAGCCCCAGCATTTT. Translation gives CASSHGTDDQPQHF. This chain links TRBV5-6 with TRBJ1-5; 7 positions agree with TRBD1. Trimming removed 4 bases from V and 5 bases from J; junction bases left unmatched: 6. This CDR3 is built from 14 residues. The V gene's germline CDR1 is SGHDT and CDR2 YYEEEE.

Many counts were recorded for this clonotype. DNA for the CDR3: TGTGCCAGCAGTACGTGGACAGGCTACAATGAGCAGTTCTTC. Protein sequence: CASSTWTGYNEQFF. The chain employs TRBV6-1 and TRBJ2-1, with 7 bases matching TRBD1. The CDR3 has 14 amino acids. Trimming took 5 bases from V and 3 from J; bases not matched to a gene: 4. Germline values: CDR1 MNHNS, CDR2 SASEGT.

Many counts were recorded for this clonotype. J is TRBJ2-3 and V is TRBV10-3; 11 nucleotides agree with TRBD2. Unmatched junction bases numbered 6, after V lost 9 bases and J lost 4 bases. The CDR3 contains 14 residues. CDR1 and CDR2 (germline): ENHRY, SYGVKD. The CDR3 sequence is CAIEASGRSDTQYF. CDR3 DNA: TGTGCCATAGAGGCTAGCGGGAGGTCAGATACGCAGTATTTT.

This clonotype was detected only a few times. V and J are TRBV20-1 and TRBJ2-1; 8 bases match TRBD2. Germline values: CDR1 DFQATT, CDR2 SNEGSKA (reference sequence). The CDR3 runs 14 residues. V dropped 1 base and J dropped 9; count of bases not matched to a gene: 8. In nucleotides, the CDR3 is TGCAGTGCTAGAGCCGGGGGGGCCAATGGTGAGCAGTTCTTC. It codes for CSARAGGANGEQFF.

Comment on this clonotype: One base away lies a much larger clone, so this may be a sequencing read error. V gene TRBV12-3 or TRBV12-4 combines with J gene TRBJ1-5, with 9 bases identical to TRBD1. The CDR3 runs to 16 residues. For the CDR3, the DNA is TGTGACAGCAGTTTAGGACAGGGGATCGTCAATCAGCCCCAGCATTTT. This translates into CDSSLGQGIVNQPQHF.